A selection of T cell receptor beta chains follows, all from one sample in a study of blood T cell repertoires in COVID-19. The method was immunoSEQ multiplex PCR; TCRdb's version includes in-frame clones alone and lacks a portion of them. The table lists some 140,000 clones, approximately 88% of them singletons, with 1.1% to 1.5% in the top ten. Sequencing was performed on peripheral blood. Receptors were obtained from a man aged 55 to 69 with acute or convalescent COVID-19. CDR3s include the opening cysteine and the closing phenylalanine or tryptophan. D genes are given only for firm matches. Part of the rows lack a size; the others show once, few, many or a class for expanded clones.

J gene: TRBJ2-4
V gene: TRBV10-3
clone size: -
D gene: -
CDR3 protein: CAISGQSNIQYF
CDR3 DNA: TGTGCCATCTCAGGACAGTCGAACATTCAGTACTTC

J gene: TRBJ2-3
V gene: TRBV18
clone size: -
D gene: -
CDR3 protein: CASSPGLSTDTQYF
CDR3 DNA: TGTGCCAGCTCACCTGGACTCAGCACAGATACGCAGTATTTT

J gene: TRBJ1-1
V gene: TRBV10-3
clone size: -
D gene: -
CDR3 protein: CAISGRGTEAFF
CDR3 DNA: TGTGCCATCAGTGGGAGGGGCACTGAAGCTTTCTTT

J gene: TRBJ2-2
V gene: TRBV7-3
clone size: once
D gene: TRBD2
CDR3 protein: CASSPGLVTGELFF
CDR3 DNA: TGTGCCAGCAGCCCAGGACTAGTCACCGGGGAGCTGTTTTTT

J gene: TRBJ2-7
V gene: TRBV30
clone size: -
D gene: TRBD2
CDR3 protein: CAWEPGLAGNYYEQYF
CDR3 DNA: TGTGCCTGGGAACCTGGACTAGCGGGAAACTACTACGAGCAGTACTTC

J gene: TRBJ2-2
V gene: TRBV10-3
clone size: -
D gene: -
CDR3 protein: CAISGGQADTGELFF
CDR3 DNA: TGTGCCATCAGTGGGGGGCAGGCCGACACCGGGGAGCTGTTTTTT

J gene: TRBJ1-4
V gene: TRBV7-9
clone size: -
D gene: -
CDR3 protein: CAGGGSFNEKLFF
CDR3 DNA: TGTGCCGGGGGAGGCAGCTTTAATGAAAAACTGTTTTTT

J gene: TRBJ1-2
V gene: TRBV3-1/TRBV3-2
clone size: once
D gene: TRBD1
CDR3 protein: CASSPLDRGLYGYTF
CDR3 DNA: TGTGCCAGCAGCCCTTTAGACAGGGGGCTCTATGGCTACACCTTC

J gene: TRBJ2-5
V gene: TRBV10-3
clone size: -
D gene: -
CDR3 protein: CAISAGGAGETQYF
CDR3 DNA: TGTGCCATCAGTGCGGGGGGCGCCGGGGAGACCCAGTACTTC

J gene: TRBJ2-7
V gene: TRBV7-2
clone size: -
D gene: TRBD2
CDR3 protein: CASSLRLAGYEQYF
CDR3 DNA: TGTGCCAGCAGCTTGAGACTAGCGGGCTACGAGCAGTACTTC

J gene: TRBJ1-1
V gene: TRBV6-2/TRBV6-3
clone size: -
D gene: -
CDR3 protein: CASSYSMGGEGEAFF
CDR3 DNA: TGTGCCAGCAGTTATAGTATGGGGGGGGAAGGTGAAGCTTTCTTT

J gene: TRBJ1-5
V gene: TRBV20-1
clone size: -
D gene: TRBD1
CDR3 protein: CSASGTGDQPQHF
CDR3 DNA: TGCAGTGCTAGTGGGACAGGCGATCAGCCCCAGCATTTT

J gene: TRBJ2-3
V gene: TRBV4-2
clone size: -
D gene: TRBD2
CDR3 protein: CASSQKLAGGGDTQYF
CDR3 DNA: TGTGCCAGCAGCCAGAAACTAGCGGGGGGAGGAGATACGCAGTATTTT

J gene: TRBJ2-5
V gene: TRBV11-3
clone size: -
D gene: TRBD2
CDR3 protein: CASSEGLAGAQETQYF
CDR3 DNA: TGTGCCAGCAGCGAGGGGCTAGCGGGGGCCCAAGAGACCCAGTACTTC

J gene: TRBJ2-2
V gene: TRBV7-3
clone size: once
D gene: -
CDR3 protein: CASSLISGNTGELFF
CDR3 DNA: TGTGCCAGCAGCTTAATTAGTGGGAACACCGGGGAGCTGTTTTTT

J gene: TRBJ2-3
V gene: TRBV13
clone size: -
D gene: TRBD2
CDR3 protein: CASSIRGGGGTDTQYF
CDR3 DNA: TGTGCCAGCAGCATCCGGGGCGGGGGGGGCACAGATACGCAGTATTTT

J gene: TRBJ2-2
V gene: TRBV9
clone size: -
D gene: -
CDR3 protein: CASSVLGGGNWIGELFF
CDR3 DNA: TGTGCCAGCAGCGTGCTGGGAGGCGGGAATTGGATCGGGGAGCTGTTTTTT

J gene: TRBJ2-1
V gene: TRBV21-1
clone size: once
D gene: -
CDR3 protein: CASSRALATGGNEQFF
CDR3 DNA: TGTGCCAGCAGCCGAGCCCTAGCGACAGGGGGCAATGAGCAGTTCTTC

J gene: TRBJ2-1
V gene: TRBV27
clone size: -
D gene: TRBD1
CDR3 protein: CASSPRTGNAYNEQFF
CDR3 DNA: TGTGCCAGCAGTCCCCGGACAGGGAATGCTTACAATGAGCAGTTCTTC

J gene: TRBJ1-3
V gene: TRBV6-5
clone size: -
D gene: TRBD1
CDR3 protein: CASWDRGRGNTIYF
CDR3 DNA: TGTGCCAGCTGGGACAGGGGGCGAGGAAACACCATATATTTT

J gene: TRBJ1-4
V gene: TRBV7-9
clone size: -
D gene: -
CDR3 protein: CASSFSTGGTEKLFF
CDR3 DNA: TGTGCCAGCAGCTTTTCGACGGGAGGGACTGAAAAACTGTTTTTT

J gene: TRBJ1-3
V gene: TRBV19
clone size: -
D gene: TRBD1
CDR3 protein: CASSPRTGGNTIYF
CDR3 DNA: TGTGCCAGTAGTCCCCGGACAGGGGGAAACACCATATATTTT

J gene: TRBJ2-5
V gene: TRBV5-4
clone size: -
D gene: TRBD2
CDR3 protein: CASAPSGGLKETQYF
CDR3 DNA: TGTGCCAGCGCACCGAGCGGGGGCTTAAAAGAGACCCAGTACTTC

J gene: TRBJ2-7
V gene: TRBV10-1
clone size: -
D gene: TRBD2
CDR3 protein: CASSPSGRNDEQYF
CDR3 DNA: TGCGCCAGCAGCCCCAGCGGGAGAAACGACGAGCAGTACTTC

J gene: TRBJ1-1
V gene: TRBV18
clone size: few
D gene: -
CDR3 protein: CASSQNTGNTEAFF
CDR3 DNA: TGTGCCAGCTCCCAAAACACGGGGAACACTGAAGCTTTCTTT

J gene: TRBJ2-3
V gene: TRBV19
clone size: -
D gene: TRBD2
CDR3 protein: CASRRLAGASTDTQYF
CDR3 DNA: TGTGCCAGTAGGCGACTAGCGGGAGCTAGCACAGATACGCAGTATTTT

J gene: TRBJ2-1
V gene: TRBV6-5
clone size: -
D gene: TRBD1
CDR3 protein: CATFLTGGSEQFF
CDR3 DNA: TGTGCCACCTTTTTAACAGGGGGCAGTGAGCAGTTCTTC

J gene: TRBJ1-6
V gene: TRBV27
clone size: -
D gene: TRBD1
CDR3 protein: CASSPVTGWNSPLHF
CDR3 DNA: TGTGCCAGCAGTCCGGTGACAGGGTGGAATTCACCCCTCCACTTT

J gene: TRBJ1-4
V gene: TRBV5-6
clone size: -
D gene: -
CDR3 protein: CASSLLYNEKLFF
CDR3 DNA: TGTGCCAGCAGCTTGCTGTATAATGAAAAACTGTTTTTT

J gene: TRBJ2-2
V gene: TRBV10-3
clone size: -
D gene: TRBD1
CDR3 protein: CAISEGDRGDTGELFF
CDR3 DNA: TGTGCCATCAGTGAGGGGGACAGAGGCGACACCGGGGAGCTGTTTTTT

J gene: TRBJ2-1
V gene: TRBV29-1
clone size: -
D gene: TRBD1
CDR3 protein: CSVDRQGNEQFF
CDR3 DNA: TGCAGCGTTGACAGACAGGGCAATGAGCAGTTCTTC

J gene: TRBJ1-3
V gene: TRBV6-5
clone size: -
D gene: TRBD1
CDR3 protein: CASSYPNRGGNTIYF
CDR3 DNA: TGTGCCAGCAGTTACCCCAACAGGGGAGGAAACACCATATATTTT

J gene: TRBJ1-1
V gene: TRBV28
clone size: -
D gene: -
CDR3 protein: CASSLRRSAGTEAFF
CDR3 DNA: TGTGCCAGCAGTTTGCGAAGGAGCGCGGGCACTGAAGCTTTCTTT

J gene: TRBJ1-4
V gene: TRBV19
clone size: -
D gene: -
CDR3 protein: CASSILAGVNEKLFF
CDR3 DNA: TGTGCCAGTAGTATCCTGGCAGGGGTTAATGAAAAACTGTTTTTT

J gene: TRBJ1-1
V gene: TRBV2
clone size: -
D gene: -
CDR3 protein: CASRATEAFF
CDR3 DNA: TGTGCCAGCCGCGCCACTGAAGCTTTCTTT

J gene: TRBJ1-2
V gene: TRBV5-1
clone size: -
D gene: -
CDR3 protein: CASSLGGRDRGYTF
CDR3 DNA: TGCGCCAGCAGCTTGGGCGGGAGGGATAGAGGCTACACCTTC

J gene: TRBJ2-1
V gene: TRBV11-2
clone size: -
D gene: TRBD2
CDR3 protein: CASSSGGRLAGASNEQFF
CDR3 DNA: TGTGCCAGCAGCTCCGGAGGGAGGCTAGCGGGAGCCAGCAATGAGCAGTTCTTC

J gene: TRBJ1-3
V gene: TRBV5-1
clone size: -
D gene: -
CDR3 protein: CASSWDNSGNTIYF
CDR3 DNA: TGCGCCAGCAGCTGGGACAACTCTGGAAACACCATATATTTT

J gene: TRBJ2-5
V gene: TRBV10-3
clone size: -
D gene: TRBD2
CDR3 protein: CAISGGTSSRETQYF
CDR3 DNA: TGTGCCATCAGTGGGGGGACTAGCTCACGAGAGACCCAGTACTTC

J gene: TRBJ2-1
V gene: TRBV27
clone size: -
D gene: TRBD2
CDR3 protein: CASSFELAGEAVDYNEQFF
CDR3 DNA: TGTGCCAGCAGTTTCGAGCTAGCGGGAGAGGCGGTCGACTACAATGAGCAGTTCTTC